This TCR beta chain was sequenced for a study of early T cells in non-severe SARS-CoV-2 infection. This clonotype was seen many times. The CDR3 is made up of 15 amino acids. V dropped 1 base and J dropped 3 bases, with 9 bases sitting between them. Germline CDR1 is MNHEY and CDR2 is SMNVEV (reference sequence). TCRdb re-derived calls from the 5' RACE reads in MiXCR, one entry per CDR3 protein. This table holds about 26,000 distinct CDR3 sequences, roughly 4.6% found once. The source of this sequence is an adult who was a healthcare worker with PCR-confirmed SARS-CoV-2 infection or an uninfected control (not recorded which). V usage is TRBV27 and J usage is TRBJ2-2; D possibly corresponds to TRBD2 (5 bases). The specimen sequenced was whole blood. The CDR3 reads CASSLYSGYTGELFF. The CDR3, as DNA: TGTGCCAGCAGTTTATATTCGGGGTACACCGGGGAGCTGTTTTTT.